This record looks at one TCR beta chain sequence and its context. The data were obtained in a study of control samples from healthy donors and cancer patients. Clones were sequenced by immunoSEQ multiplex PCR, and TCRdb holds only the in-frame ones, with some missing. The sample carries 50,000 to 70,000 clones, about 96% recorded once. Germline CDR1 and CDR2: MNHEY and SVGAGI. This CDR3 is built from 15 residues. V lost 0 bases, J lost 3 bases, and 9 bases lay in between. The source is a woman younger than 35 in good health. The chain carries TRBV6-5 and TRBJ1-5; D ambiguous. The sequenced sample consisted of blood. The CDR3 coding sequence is TGTGCCAGCAGTTACTCTTCGGGAACCAATCAGCCCCAGCATTTT. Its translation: CASSYSSGTNQPQHF.